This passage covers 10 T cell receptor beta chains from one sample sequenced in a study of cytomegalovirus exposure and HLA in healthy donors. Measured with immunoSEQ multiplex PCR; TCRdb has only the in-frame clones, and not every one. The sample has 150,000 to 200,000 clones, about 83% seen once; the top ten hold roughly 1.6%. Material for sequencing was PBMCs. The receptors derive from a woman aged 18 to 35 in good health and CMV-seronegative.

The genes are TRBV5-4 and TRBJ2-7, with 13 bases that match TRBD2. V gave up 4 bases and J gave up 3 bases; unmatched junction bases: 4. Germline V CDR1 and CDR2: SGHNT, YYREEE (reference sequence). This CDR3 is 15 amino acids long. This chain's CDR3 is CASSRGLAGIYEQYF. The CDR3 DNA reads TGTGCCAGCAGCAGGGGACTAGCGGGGATCTACGAGCAGTACTTC.

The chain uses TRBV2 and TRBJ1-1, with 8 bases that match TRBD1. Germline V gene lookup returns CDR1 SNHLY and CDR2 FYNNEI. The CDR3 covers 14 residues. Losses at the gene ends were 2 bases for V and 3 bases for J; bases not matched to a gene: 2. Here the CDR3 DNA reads TGTGCCAGCAGTGAAACAGGGGGATACACTGAAGCTTTCTTT. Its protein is CASSETGGYTEAFF.

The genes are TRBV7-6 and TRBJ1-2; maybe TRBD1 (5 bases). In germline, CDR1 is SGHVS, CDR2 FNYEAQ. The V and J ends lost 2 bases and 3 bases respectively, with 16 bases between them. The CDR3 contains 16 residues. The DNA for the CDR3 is TGTGCCAGCAGCTTATTGGCAGGGATGGGTGACTATGGCTACACCTTC. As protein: CASSLLAGMGDYGYTF.

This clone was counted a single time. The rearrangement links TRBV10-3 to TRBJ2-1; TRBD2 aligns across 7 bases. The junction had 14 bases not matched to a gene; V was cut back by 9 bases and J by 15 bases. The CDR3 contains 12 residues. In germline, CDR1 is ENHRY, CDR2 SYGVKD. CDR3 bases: TGTGCCATGGGGGAGGGCCGATCTAATCCGTTCTTC. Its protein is CAMGEGRSNPFF.

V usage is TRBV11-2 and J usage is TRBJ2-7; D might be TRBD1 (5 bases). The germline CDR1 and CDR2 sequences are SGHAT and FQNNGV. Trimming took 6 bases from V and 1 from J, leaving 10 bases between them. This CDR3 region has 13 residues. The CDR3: CASRQVMSYEQYF. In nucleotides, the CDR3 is TGTGCCAGCAGACAGGTCATGTCCTACGAGCAGTACTTC.

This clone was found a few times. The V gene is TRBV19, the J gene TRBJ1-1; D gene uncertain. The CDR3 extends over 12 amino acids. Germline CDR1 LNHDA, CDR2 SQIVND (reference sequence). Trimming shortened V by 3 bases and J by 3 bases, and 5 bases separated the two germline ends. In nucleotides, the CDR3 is TGTGCCAGTAGTATCGGTTACACTGAAGCTTTCTTT. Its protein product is CASSIGYTEAFF.

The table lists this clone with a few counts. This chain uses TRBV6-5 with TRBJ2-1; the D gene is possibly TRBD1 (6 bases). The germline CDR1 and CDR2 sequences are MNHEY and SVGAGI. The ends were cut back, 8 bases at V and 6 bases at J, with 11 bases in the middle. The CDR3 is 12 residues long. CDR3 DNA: TGTGCCAGCTATACAGGGCCCAATGAGCAGTTCTTC. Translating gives CASYTGPNEQFF.

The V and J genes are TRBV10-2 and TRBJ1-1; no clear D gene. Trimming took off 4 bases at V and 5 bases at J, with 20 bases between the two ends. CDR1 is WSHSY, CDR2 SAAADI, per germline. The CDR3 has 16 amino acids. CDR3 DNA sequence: TGCGCCAGCAGTGGAACTTTGTCCCTGGTGCGGACTGAAGCTTTCTTT. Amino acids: CASSGTLSLVRTEAFF.

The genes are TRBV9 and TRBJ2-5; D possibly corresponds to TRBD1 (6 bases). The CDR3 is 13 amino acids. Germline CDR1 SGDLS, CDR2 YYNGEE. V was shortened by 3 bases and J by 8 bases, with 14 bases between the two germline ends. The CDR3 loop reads CASSEGDGQTQYF. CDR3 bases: TGTGCCAGCAGCGAGGGGGACGGCCAAACCCAGTACTTC.

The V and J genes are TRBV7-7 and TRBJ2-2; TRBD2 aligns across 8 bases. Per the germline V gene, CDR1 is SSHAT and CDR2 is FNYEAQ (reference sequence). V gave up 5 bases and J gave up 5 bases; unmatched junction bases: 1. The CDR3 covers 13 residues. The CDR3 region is CASSQRETGELFF. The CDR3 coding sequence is TGTGCCAGCAGCCAGCGGGAGACCGGGGAGCTGTTTTTT.